This TCR beta chain was retrieved from a study of blood T cell repertoires in COVID-19. Clones were sequenced by immunoSEQ multiplex PCR, and TCRdb holds only the in-frame ones, with some missing. Here the sample spans 250,000 or so clones, roughly 86% being singletons. After removal of 5 bases from V and 5 bases from J, the junction contained 12 bases not matched to a gene. CDR1 is SGHTA, CDR2 FQGTGA, per germline. This CDR3 has 17 residues. Sample: peripheral blood. This chain joins TRBV7-3 and TRBJ2-2; the match to TRBD2 covers 9 bases. The origin of this receptor is a woman between 70 and 85 years old with active or convalescent COVID-19. CDR3 loop: CASSQTSGGWGTGELFF. CDR3 sequence (DNA): TGTGCCAGCAGCCAGACTAGCGGAGGCTGGGGGACCGGGGAGCTGTTTTTT.